This T cell receptor beta chain is from a study of radiation and T cells in renal cell carcinoma. Specified time point: baseline pretreatment blood. Treatment noted: 15 Gy SBRT to primary tumor, nephrectomy 4 weeks later. Radiation-treated patients gave blood at baseline, week 2 and week 4. Here immunoSEQ multiplex PCR was the method, and the copy in TCRdb shows in-frame clones only, minus some. The data show 45,000 to 65,000 clones, 65% to 85% seen once. A note on this clone: A much larger clone differs by one base, so this may be a read error. The same CDR3 also results from other DNA sequences found in this sample.

The CDR3 extends over 14 amino acids. CDR1 and CDR2 from the germline V gene are SNHLY and FYNNEI. Trimming at V came to 7 bases and at J to 5 bases, leaving 7 bases not matched to a gene. The TCR originated in a man aged 60 to 69 with renal cell carcinoma. The rearrangement uses TRBV2 and TRBJ1-5; 8 bases agree with TRBD1. Source: blood, taken from a patient whose treatment included radiotherapy and nephrectomy. CDR3: CASTMTGVYQPQHF. The CDR3 bases are TGTGCCAGCACTATGACAGGGGTTTATCAGCCCCAGCATTTT. The entire variable domain, with the rest obtained from reference TRBV2 and TRBJ1-5, is as follows: EPEVTQTPSHQVTQMGQEVILRCVPISNHLYFYWYRQILGQKVEFLVSFYNNEISEKSEIFDDQFSVERPDGSNFTLKIRSTKLEDSAMYFCASTMTGVYQPQHFGDGTRLSIL.